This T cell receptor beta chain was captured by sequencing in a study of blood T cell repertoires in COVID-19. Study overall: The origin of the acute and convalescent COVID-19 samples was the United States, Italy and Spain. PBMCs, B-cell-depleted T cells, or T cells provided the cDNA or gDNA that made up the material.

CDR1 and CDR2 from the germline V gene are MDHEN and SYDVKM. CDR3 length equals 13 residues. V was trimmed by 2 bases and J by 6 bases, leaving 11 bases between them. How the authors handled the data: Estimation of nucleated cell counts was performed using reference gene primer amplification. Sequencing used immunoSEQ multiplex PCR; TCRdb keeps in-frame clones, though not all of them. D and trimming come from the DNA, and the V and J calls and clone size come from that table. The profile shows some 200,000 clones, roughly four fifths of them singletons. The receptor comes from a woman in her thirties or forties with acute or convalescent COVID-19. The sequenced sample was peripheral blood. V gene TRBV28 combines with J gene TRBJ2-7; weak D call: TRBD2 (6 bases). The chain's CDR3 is CASSLPGAGEQYF. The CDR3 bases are TGTGCCAGCAGTTTACCGGGAGCAGGCGAGCAGTACTTC.